The 13 T cell receptor beta chains listed next were all sequenced from one sample in a study of blood T cell repertoires in COVID-19. Method: immunoSEQ multiplex PCR; TCRdb's copy keeps in-frame clones and lacks some. The table shows about 240,000 clones, with about 79% occurring only once. The sequencing input was peripheral blood. The receptors here all came from a woman of 80 years or more with acute or convalescent COVID-19.

V gene TRBV5-1 combines with J gene TRBJ2-5; D remains ambiguous. Germline assignment: CDR1 SGHRS and CDR2 YFSETQ. V shed 1 base and J shed 2 bases, with 9 bases lying between them. The CDR3 loop spans 14 amino acids. For the CDR3, the DNA is TGCGCCAGCAGCTTGATAGCTGGACAAGAGACCCAGTACTTC. As protein: CASSLIAGQETQYF.

The chain recombines TRBV11-3 with TRBJ2-5; possible D gene TRBD2, 6 bases. The ends were cut back, 5 bases at V and 5 bases at J, with 21 bases in the middle. The CDR3 has 16 residues. Germline V lookup: CDR1 SGHNT, CDR2 YENEEA. The CDR3 region has the DNA TGTGCCAGCAGCCCGGGACCGGGATCTGGAGGGGAGACCCAGTACTTC. Protein: CASSPGPGSGGETQYF. The variable domain in full, completed from reference TRBV11-3 and TRBJ2-5, reads EAGVVQSPRYKIIEKKQPVAFWCNPISGHNTLYWYLQNLGQGPELLIRYENEEAVDDSQLPKDRFSAERLKGVDSTLKIQPAELGDSAVYLCASSPGPGSGGETQYFGPGTRLLVL.

The rearrangement joins TRBV5-1 to TRBJ2-2, with 9 positions matching TRBD1. V dropped 4 bases and J dropped 1; count of bases not matched to a gene: 2. Germline V CDR1 and CDR2: SGHRS, YFSETQ. The length of the CDR3 is 15 residues. The CDR3 DNA follows: TGCGCCAGCAGCCCGGACAGGGGGAACACCGGGGAGCTGTTTTTT. Its protein is CASSPDRGNTGELFF.

The V call is TRBV6-4, the J call TRBJ2-7; 7 bases match TRBD1. The CDR3 has 15 residues. The germline V gene has CDR1 MRHNA and CDR2 SNTAGT. With V trimmed by 3 bases and J by 5 bases, 10 bases remained unmatched. CDR3 nucleotides: TGTGCCAGCAGTGATTCGACAGGGATCCTTGACGAGCAGTACTTC. It encodes CASSDSTGILDEQYF.

The chain has TRBV7-3 and TRBJ1-1; D uncertain. The ends were cut back, 5 bases at V and 3 bases at J, with 10 bases in the middle. Germline assignment: CDR1 SGHTA and CDR2 FQGTGA. CDR3 length: 13 amino acids. The CDR3 DNA reads as TGTGCCAGCAGCCTAGCACGGCACACTGAAGCTTTCTTT. Protein product: CASSLARHTEAFF.

J is TRBJ1-6 and V is TRBV14, with TRBD1 identical over 7 bases. CDR3 size: 15 residues. The junction had 7 bases not matched to a gene; V was cut back by 1 base and J by 10 bases. Germline lookup yields CDR1 SGHDN and CDR2 FVKESK. The CDR3 loop is CASSQGTGGGSPLHF. For the CDR3, the DNA is TGTGCCAGCAGCCAAGGGACAGGAGGAGGATCACCCCTCCACTTT. The variable domain in full, with the rest retrieved from reference TRBV14 and TRBJ1-6, is EAGVTQFPSHSVIEKGQTVTLRCDPISGHDNLYWYRRVMGKEIKFLLHFVKESKQDESGMPNNRFLAERTGGTYSTLKVQPAELEDSGVYFCASSQGTGGGSPLHFGNGTRLTVT.

The rearrangement links TRBV19 to TRBJ1-1; 8 bases align to TRBD1. Germline assignment: CDR1 LNHDA and CDR2 SQIVND (reference sequence). This CDR3 is 14 amino acids long. J was trimmed by 4 bases and V by 5 bases; bases with no gene match: 6. The CDR3 DNA reads TGTGCCAGTAGTTCAGGGGGCCGGGTCACTGAAGCTTTCTTT. The encoded protein is CASSSGGRVTEAFF.

This rearrangement joins TRBV5-1 to TRBJ1-2; no clear D gene. The CDR3 covers 14 residues. Germline V CDR1 and CDR2: SGHRS, YFSETQ. V lost 4 bases and J 5 bases, leaving 15 bases between the germline ends. The CDR3 DNA reads TGCGCCAGCAGCGTTGTCGGGGAATGGTATGGCTACACCTTC. Amino acids: CASSVVGEWYGYTF.

V is TRBV30 and J is TRBJ1-4; possibly TRBD1 for D (6 bases). Germline V lookup: CDR1 GTSNPN, CDR2 SVGIG (reference sequence). There are 16 residues in the CDR3. With 3 bases removed from V and 8 bases from J, the gap between germline ends came to 22 bases. CDR3 DNA: TGTGCCTGGAGCCTGGCGGGAGTGGGGGGCGGAGAAAAACTGTTTTTT. It codes for CAWSLAGVGGGEKLFF.

The V and J genes are TRBV7-9 and TRBJ2-2, with D possibly TRBD2 on 5 matching bases. Trimming removed 4 bases at V and 6 bases at J, with 9 bases between. In germline, CDR1 is SEHNR, CDR2 FQNEAQ (reference sequence). This CDR3 region has 13 residues. Written as DNA, the CDR3 is TGTGCCAGCAGCTCCGGGGTAGCCGGGGAGCTGTTTTTT. Its translation: CASSSGVAGELFF.

The genes are TRBV27 and TRBJ2-4; TRBD1 matches 8 bases. The CDR3 runs 14 residues. Germline assignment: CDR1 MNHEY and CDR2 SMNVEV (reference sequence). Germline trimming cut 5 bases from V and 8 bases from J; bases unmatched to any gene: 8. CDR3 sequence reads: CASSPRQGWDIQYF. CDR3 bases: TGTGCCAGCAGTCCCCGACAGGGGTGGGACATTCAGTACTTC.

The gene calls are TRBV28 and TRBJ2-7, with 11 nucleotides matching TRBD1. Per the germline V gene, CDR1 is MDHEN and CDR2 is SYDVKM. V lost 7 bases to trimming and J lost 13 bases; unmatched junction nucleotides: 12. This CDR3 spans 13 amino acids. The CDR3 DNA sequence: TGTGCCAGCATGTCCCGGGACAGGGGGTCCTTCTACTTC. This encodes CASMSRDRGSFYF.

V usage is TRBV18 and J usage is TRBJ1-3; D possibly corresponds to TRBD1 (5 bases). This CDR3 region has 16 residues. The germline V gene encodes CDR1 KGHSH and CDR2 LQKENI. The V end lost 2 bases, the J end lost 0 bases, and 11 bases lay between the germline ends. This CDR3 reads CASSPTPGFSGNTIYF. CDR3 nucleotides: TGTGCCAGCTCACCAACCCCAGGGTTCTCTGGAAACACCATATATTTT. Filled out from reference TRBV18 and TRBJ1-3, the complete variable domain reads NAGVMQNPRHLVRRRGQEARLRCSPMKGHSHVYWYRQLPEEGLKFMVYLQKENIIDESGMPKERFSAEFPKEGPSILRIQQVVRGDSAAYFCASSPTPGFSGNTIYFGEGSWLTVV.